The 13 T cell receptor beta chains reported below all come from one sample, sequenced in a study of T cell responses to AZD1222 COVID-19 vaccine. Measured with immunoSEQ multiplex PCR; TCRdb has only the in-frame clones, and not every one. Of tens of thousands of clones in the sample, less than 85% were seen once. Sample: peripheral blood, taken on day 0 of AZD1222 vaccination. Receptors were obtained from an adult in good health.

The CDR3 nucleotides read TGTGCCAGCAGAGGGACAGGCGTTCCTCTCACTAATGAAAAACTGTTTTTT. It specifies CASRGTGVPLTNEKLFF. The chain employs TRBV27 and TRBJ1-4, with 8 bases matching TRBD1. With V trimmed by 6 bases and J by 2 bases, 11 bases remained unmatched. The CDR3 runs 17 residues. Germline assignment: CDR1 MNHEY and CDR2 SMNVEV (reference sequence).

V and J are TRBV2 and TRBJ1-2; 7 bases map to TRBD1. V dropped 9 bases and J dropped 1; count of bases not matched to a gene: 14. The CDR3 is 16 amino acids. Germline V gene lookup returns CDR1 SNHLY and CDR2 FYNNEI. The CDR3 spells CARQGVGTTLNYGYTF. The DNA for the CDR3 is TGTGCCAGGCAGGGGGTCGGCACCACACTTAACTATGGCTACACCTTC.

The count of this clone is one. The chain employs TRBV27 and TRBJ2-1; D is perhaps TRBD1 or TRBD2 (8 bases each). The CDR3 totals 16 residues. CDR1 and CDR2 from the germline V gene are MNHEY and SMNVEV (reference sequence). V lost 6 bases to trimming and J lost 15 bases, with 30 bases between them. The CDR3 DNA is TGTGCCAGCAGCCCAGAGCCGTTCAGGGGGCACGGGAGGGGGTTCTTC. This encodes CASSPEPFRGHGRGFF.

This clone was detected only once. The rearrangement uses TRBV5-8 and TRBJ1-4, with 7 bases matching TRBD1. The CDR3 extends over 15 amino acids. The germline CDR1 and CDR2 sequences are SGHTS and YDEGEE. With V trimmed by 4 bases and J by 4 bases, 7 bases remained unmatched. CDR3 nucleotide sequence: TGTGCCAGCAGCAAGGGGGGACAGATTAATGAAAAACTGTTTTTT. It is translated as CASSKGGQINEKLFF.

This chain uses TRBV6-4 with TRBJ1-2; the D gene is possibly TRBD1 (5 bases). Trimming pared 2 bases from V and 8 bases from J, leaving 12 bases between. CDR1 is MRHNA, CDR2 SNTAGT, per germline. This CDR3 spans 13 amino acids. The chain's CDR3 is CASSDGAARGYTF. The CDR3 coding sequence is TGTGCCAGCAGTGACGGGGCCGCCCGGGGCTACACCTTC.

The J gene is TRBJ1-4, the V gene TRBV5-1, with a possible D match to TRBD1 (5 bases). V lost 3 bases and J lost 4, with 10 bases in between. The CDR3 loop spans 14 amino acids. The germline CDR1 and CDR2 sequences are SGHRS and YFSETQ. The DNA of the CDR3 is TGCGCCAGCAGCTACGACAGCCGTAATGAAAAACTGTTTTTT. It translates to CASSYDSRNEKLFF.

The chain couples TRBV19 to TRBJ1-1; weak D call: TRBD1 (5 bases). CDR1 LNHDA and CDR2 SQIVND come from the germline V gene (reference sequence). The V end was cut by 2 bases, the J end by 2 bases, with 12 bases between. The length of the CDR3 is 15 residues. The CDR3 sequence: CASSINGRTNTEAFF. The CDR3, as DNA: TGTGCCAGTAGTATAAATGGTCGGACAAACACTGAAGCTTTCTTT.

The genes are TRBV28 and TRBJ2-5; D remains unclear. The germline V gene encodes CDR1 MDHEN and CDR2 SYDVKM. V was trimmed by 6 bases and J by 1 base, leaving 0 bases between them. The CDR3 is 10 residues long. The CDR3 DNA reads as TGTGCCAGCAGCCAAGAGACCCAGTACTTC. Translating it yields CASSQETQYF.

The chain recombines TRBV11-3 with TRBJ1-1, with D tentatively TRBD1 (5 bases). The CDR3 totals 15 residues. CDR1 and CDR2 (germline): SGHNT, YENEEA. Trimming stripped 1 base from V and 5 bases from J, with 14 bases between. In DNA form, the CDR3 reads TGTGCCAGCAGCTTAGGGACACTCGGAACTACTGAAGCTTTCTTT. Translated: CASSLGTLGTTEAFF.

V and J are TRBV11-2 and TRBJ1-2; D not resolved. CDR1 and CDR2 from the germline V gene are SGHAT and FQNNGV. The CDR3 is made up of 16 amino acids. V was clipped by 1 base and J by 2 bases, with 14 bases between them. DNA of the CDR3: TGTGCCAGCAGCTTAGGTACCCCGGCTACGAACTATGGCTACACCTTC. It is translated as CASSLGTPATNYGYTF.

The chain has TRBV2 and TRBJ2-3; D gene ambiguous. Germline assignment: CDR1 SNHLY and CDR2 FYNNEI. Trimming took 7 bases from V and 4 from J, leaving 12 bases between them. The CDR3 sequence is 13 residues long. The CDR3 spells CASKALWADTQYF. For the CDR3, the DNA is TGTGCCAGCAAGGCTCTGTGGGCAGATACGCAGTATTTT.

The chain has TRBV19 and TRBJ2-3, with D perhaps matching TRBD1 or TRBD2 (6 bases each). The CDR3 extends over 15 amino acids. V was cut by 5 bases and J by 4 bases, with 16 bases left in between. Germline loops: CDR1 LNHDA, CDR2 SQIVND (reference sequence). The CDR3 is CASSEVGGVADTQYF. CDR3 in DNA: TGTGCCAGTAGTGAGGTGGGGGGCGTCGCAGATACGCAGTATTTT.

This sequence joins TRBV1 and TRBJ2-1; TRBD2 is the table's D call and was not checked against the DNA. TRBV1 is classified as a pseudogene. The CDR3 length is 19 residues. The CDR3 DNA reads as TGCACCAGCAGCCAACGTGACTTAAGGCCCATGTGCTCCTACAATGAGCAGTTCTTC. Residues: CTSSQRDLRPMCSYNEQFF.